Below are 24 T cell receptor beta chains sequenced from a single sample in a study of CD8+ T cells in alopecia areata. Following extraction, RNA underwent reverse transcription to cDNA, which served as the sequencing template. Using immunoSEQ multiplex PCR, the repertoire was profiled, and TCRdb retains in-frame clones only, with some absent. The sample consists of around 140,000 clones, around 49% of them appearing once. The sample in question was CD8+ T cells sorted from blood, obtained at week 0. All receptors derive from a human donor with alopecia areata.

This clone was observed a handful of times. The chain joins TRBV15 to TRBJ1-1, with D possibly TRBD1 on 6 matching bases. CDR1 and CDR2 from the germline V gene are LNHNV and YYDKDF (reference sequence). The length of the CDR3 is 14 residues. V lost 5 bases and J lost 6, with 16 bases in between. Here the CDR3 reads CATSHSGTLAEAFF. CDR3 bases: TGTGCCACCAGCCACAGTGGGACACTCGCTGAAGCTTTCTTT. Based on the CDR3 plus reference TRBV15 and TRBJ1-1, the full variable domain is DAMVIQNPRYQVTQFGKPVTLSCSQTLNHNVMYWYQQKSSQAPKLLFHYYDKDFNNEADTPDNFQSRRPNTSFCFLDIRSPGLGDTAMYLCATSHSGTLAEAFFGQGTRLTVV.

The rearrangement joins TRBV5-6 to TRBJ1-4, with TRBD1 identical over 7 bases. Germline trimming cut 1 base from V and 5 bases from J; bases unmatched to any gene: 5. The germline CDR1 and CDR2 sequences are SGHDT and YYEEEE. The CDR3 has 15 amino acids. CDR3 protein: CASSLYSGGNEKLFF. The CDR3 DNA is TGTGCCAGCAGCTTGTATTCAGGGGGGAATGAAAAACTGTTTTTT.

This clone came up a few times. The rearrangement joins TRBV11-2 to TRBJ2-1; D is unresolved. CDR3 length: 11 amino acids. Germline lookup yields CDR1 SGHAT and CDR2 FQNNGV. V was trimmed by 1 base and J by 9 bases, leaving 4 bases between them. Here the CDR3 DNA reads TGTGCCAGCAGCTTAGGTGCTGAGCAGTTCTTC. Translating it yields CASSLGAEQFF.

This sequence joins TRBV27 and TRBJ2-1, with D possibly being TRBD1 (6 bases). Trimming left V 3 bases short and J 3 bases short, with 15 bases between. CDR1 is MNHEY and CDR2 is SMNVEV in the germline V gene (reference sequence). CDR3 size: 16 residues. The CDR3 protein is CASSFTGSGYYNEQFF. CDR3 sequence (DNA): TGTGCCAGCAGTTTCACAGGGTCCGGTTACTACAATGAGCAGTTCTTC.

In this sample, this clone turned up many times. V gene TRBV6-5 combines with J gene TRBJ1-1; D is unresolved. The germline V gene has CDR1 MNHEY and CDR2 SVGAGI. The V and J ends lost 8 bases and 4 bases respectively, with 14 bases between them. CDR3 length: 13 residues. DNA of the CDR3: TGTGCCAGCTCTAGCGGAATCGGCACTGAAGCTTTCTTT. It specifies CASSSGIGTEAFF.

This chain joins TRBV18 and TRBJ2-7; D possibly matches TRBD1 or TRBD2 (5 bases each). CDR1 and CDR2 from the germline V gene are KGHSH and LQKENI. The CDR3 runs to 11 residues. V was shortened by 6 bases and J by 4 bases, with 7 bases between the two germline ends. The CDR3 loop reads CASSEGYEQYF. The CDR3 nucleotides read TGTGCCAGCTCCGAGGGGTACGAGCAGTACTTC.

This clone ranks as medium-sized (0.01 to 0.1%). The V call is TRBV15, the J call TRBJ2-1; 15 positions match TRBD2. Germline trimming cut 3 bases from V and 7 bases from J; bases unmatched to any gene: 1. The CDR3 covers 15 residues. CDR1 is LNHNV and CDR2 is YYDKDF in the germline V gene (reference sequence). The CDR3 region has the DNA TGTGCCACCAGCAGCGGGACTAGCGGGGGGAATGAGCAGTTCTTC. It is translated as CATSSGTSGGNEQFF.

This clone was counted a few times. The chain recombines TRBV29-1 with TRBJ1-2; no clear D. Trimming left V 4 bases short and J 4 bases short, with 10 bases between. Germline lookup yields CDR1 SQVTM and CDR2 ANQGSEA. CDR3 length equals 12 residues. CDR3 DNA: TGCAGCGTTGTGGGAAATGGCTATGGCTACACCTTC. It translates to CSVVGNGYGYTF.

This chain uses TRBV15 with TRBJ2-3, with a possible D match to TRBD2 (6 bases). The CDR3 consists of 13 residues. Germline V CDR1 and CDR2: LNHNV, YYDKDF (reference sequence). The V end was cut by 5 bases, the J end by 2 bases, with 8 bases between. The CDR3 nucleotides are TGTGCCACCAGCGGGGGGAACACAGATACGCAGTATTTT. It encodes CATSGGNTDTQYF.

There are a few counts of this clone. The chain combines TRBV6-5 with TRBJ1-6, with D possibly being TRBD1 (5 bases). The V gene's germline CDR1 is MNHEY and CDR2 SVGAGI. The CDR3 loop spans 15 amino acids. Trimming left V 2 bases short and J 7 bases short, with 12 bases between. CDR3 residues: CASSYGFGGNSPLHF. For the CDR3, the DNA is TGTGCCAGCAGTTACGGTTTTGGGGGAAATTCACCCCTCCACTTT.

The gene calls are TRBV13 and TRBJ1-5; the D is unclear. CDR1 and CDR2 (germline): PRHDT, FYEKMQ (reference sequence). This CDR3 is built from 14 residues. V dropped 3 bases and J dropped 1 base, with 7 bases sitting between them. The CDR3 region has the DNA TGTGCCAGCAGCTTGGTCGGGAGCAATCAGCCCCAGCATTTT. Protein product: CASSLVGSNQPQHF.

V usage is TRBV4-1 and J usage is TRBJ1-3; D not certain. The CDR3 has 13 amino acids. The ends were cut back, 2 bases at V and 2 bases at J, with 4 bases in the middle. Germline CDR1 reads MGHRA; CDR2 reads YSYEKL. The CDR3 DNA follows: TGCGCCAGCAGCCAACCCGCTGGAAACACCATATATTTT. Protein product: CASSQPAGNTIYF.

This clone has more than one count but fewer than ten. The chain combines TRBV7-9 with TRBJ1-1; D is ambiguous. Germline V gives CDR1 SEHNR, CDR2 FQNEAQ (reference sequence). V shed 1 base and J shed 4 bases, with 7 bases lying between them. This CDR3 contains 13 residues. DNA for the CDR3: TGTGCCAGCAGCTTAGGGTGTCCCACTGAAGCTTTCTTT. As protein: CASSLGCPTEAFF. The full variable domain, with the rest looked up from reference TRBV7-9 and TRBJ1-1, is DTGVSQNPRHKITKRGQNVTFRCDPISEHNRLYWYRQTLGQGPEFLTYFQNEAQLEKSRLLSDRFSAERPKGSFSTLEIQRTEQGDSAMYLCASSLGCPTEAFFGQGTRLTVV.

This chain connects TRBV4-3 to TRBJ1-5; D remains unclear. CDR1 is LGHNA, CDR2 YSLEER, per germline. Trimming left V 0 bases short and J 2 bases short, with 5 bases between. The CDR3 is made up of 14 amino acids. CDR3 protein: CASSQDMGNQPQHF. The CDR3 DNA reads TGCGCCAGCAGCCAAGACATGGGCAATCAGCCCCAGCATTTT.

This clone was detected only a few times. V is TRBV9 and J is TRBJ2-1, with TRBD2 matching over 13 bases. This CDR3 region has 19 residues. The V gene end was trimmed by 4 bases and the J gene end by 3 bases; junction bases not matched to a gene: 13. CDR1 is SGDLS and CDR2 is YYNGEE in the germline V gene. The CDR3 is CASSSPGLAGSQNYNEQFF. CDR3 bases: TGTGCCAGCAGCTCCCCGGGACTAGCGGGGTCGCAGAACTACAATGAGCAGTTCTTC. Full variable domain (rest looked up from reference TRBV9 and TRBJ2-1): DSGVTQTPKHLITATGQRVTLRCSPRSGDLSVYWYQQSLDQGLQFLIQYYNGEERAKGNILERFSAQQFPDLHSELNLSSLELGDSALYFCASSSPGLAGSQNYNEQFFGPGTRLTVL.

The rearrangement joins TRBV6-1 to TRBJ2-4; a weak D match, TRBD2 (6 bases). This CDR3 has 13 amino acids. The germline V and J ends were trimmed by 5 bases and 6 bases, with 11 bases remaining between them. Per the germline V gene, CDR1 is MNHNS and CDR2 is SASEGT. CDR3 amino acids: CASSNRDLNIQYF. The CDR3 DNA is TGTGCCAGCAGTAACCGGGACTTAAACATTCAGTACTTC.

V is TRBV14 and J is TRBJ2-5; D is perhaps TRBD2 (5 bases). From germline, CDR1 is SGHDN and CDR2 FVKESK. The CDR3 totals 15 residues. Trimming took 0 bases from V and 3 from J, leaving 11 bases between them. CDR3 loop: CASSQETRVEETQYF. The DNA for the CDR3 is TGTGCCAGCAGCCAAGAAACTAGGGTTGAAGAGACCCAGTACTTC.

The chain employs TRBV23-1 and TRBJ2-5, with D possibly TRBD1 on 5 matching bases. Being an ORF, TRBV23-1 has a function that is uncertain. There are 12 residues in the CDR3. The V end lost 5 bases, the J end lost 2 bases, and 6 bases lay between the germline ends. The CDR3 DNA reads TGCGCCAGCAGTGCAGGGCAAGAGACCCAGTACTTC. As protein: CASSAGQETQYF.

V gene TRBV30 combines with J gene TRBJ1-6; D might be TRBD1 (6 bases). This CDR3 is 16 amino acids long. V lost 0 bases and J 2 bases, leaving 11 bases between the germline ends. Germline loops: CDR1 GTSNPN, CDR2 SVGIG (reference sequence). The CDR3 sequence is CAWSVDGTTYNSPLHF. CDR3 bases: TGTGCCTGGAGTGTTGACGGGACAACCTATAATTCACCCCTCCACTTT.

This clone is a singleton in its sample. The V gene is TRBV20-1, the J gene TRBJ2-3, with D maybe TRBD2 (6 bases). Germline V lookup: CDR1 DFQATT, CDR2 SNEGSKA (reference sequence). The CDR3 is made up of 11 amino acids. The V gene lost 7 bases and the J gene lost 5 bases, with 10 bases spanning the gap. DNA for the CDR3: TGCAGTGGCGGGGCTGGAGATACGCAGTATTTT. Amino acid sequence: CSGGAGDTQYF.

Comments on this clone: Other DNA sequences in the sample encode the same CDR3. The J gene is TRBJ2-5, the V gene TRBV30; D gene ambiguous. Between the trimmed V and J ends, which lost 0 bases and 1 base, there was a span of 6 bases. This CDR3 spans 13 amino acids. CDR1 is GTSNPN, CDR2 SVGIG, per germline (reference sequence). CDR3 residues: CAWSVDSQETQYF. As DNA, the CDR3 is TGTGCCTGGAGTGTTGACTCCCAAGAGACCCAGTACTTC.

V is TRBV7-9 and J is TRBJ1-2, with TRBD1 matching over 7 bases. Germline V gene lookup returns CDR1 SEHNR and CDR2 FQNEAQ (reference sequence). J was trimmed by 4 bases and V by 7 bases; bases with no gene match: 9. The CDR3 is 14 residues long. The CDR3 DNA is TGTGCCAGCACCCCAACAGGGGCAACCTATGGCTACACCTTC. Its protein is CASTPTGATYGYTF. The variable domain in full, completed from reference TRBV7-9 and TRBJ1-2, reads DTGVSQNPRHKITKRGQNVTFRCDPISEHNRLYWYRQTLGQGPEFLTYFQNEAQLEKSRLLSDRFSAERPKGSFSTLEIQRTEQGDSAMYLCASTPTGATYGYTFGSGTRLTVV.

The chain carries TRBV5-7 and TRBJ1-5; D uncertain. TRBV5-7 is designated an ORF whose function remains uncertain. V lost 1 base and J lost 7, with 9 bases in between. There are 13 residues in the CDR3. The CDR3: CASSLWGYQPQHF. The CDR3 DNA is TGTGCCAGCAGCTTGTGGGGATACCAGCCCCAGCATTTT.

V and J are TRBV5-6 and TRBJ2-1, with 11 bases that match TRBD2. Germline V gene sequence: CDR1 SGHDT, CDR2 YYEEEE. The V gene end was trimmed by 0 bases and the J gene end by 2 bases; junction bases not matched to a gene: 7. This CDR3 contains 18 residues. The CDR3 protein is CASSLELAGALTYNEQFF. CDR3 nucleotides: TGTGCCAGCAGCTTGGAACTAGCGGGGGCCTTAACCTACAATGAGCAGTTCTTC.